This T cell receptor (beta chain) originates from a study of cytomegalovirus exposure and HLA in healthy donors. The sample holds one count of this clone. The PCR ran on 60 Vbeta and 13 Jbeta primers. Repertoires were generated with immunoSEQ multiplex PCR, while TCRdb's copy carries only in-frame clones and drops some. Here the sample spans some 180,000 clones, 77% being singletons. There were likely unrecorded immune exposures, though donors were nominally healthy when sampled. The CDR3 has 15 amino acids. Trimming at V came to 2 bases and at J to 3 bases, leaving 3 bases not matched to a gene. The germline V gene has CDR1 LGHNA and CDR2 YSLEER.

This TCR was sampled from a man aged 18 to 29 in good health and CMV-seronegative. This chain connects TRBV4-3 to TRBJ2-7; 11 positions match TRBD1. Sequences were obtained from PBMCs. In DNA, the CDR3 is TGCGCCAGCAGCCAACGGGACAGGGGGGACTACGAGCAGTACTTC. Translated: CASSQRDRGDYEQYF.